This T cell receptor (beta chain) was obtained from a study of OX40 agonist ivuxolimab in advanced cancers. About the full investigation: Ivuxolimab, which targeted the costimulatory receptor OX40 (CD134), was an agonistic, fully human IgG2 monoclonal antibody. Intravenous ivuxolimab was administered to patients every 2 weeks at six dose levels: 0.01, 0.1, 0.3, 1.5, 3 and 10 mg/kg. Of the roughly 50 dose-escalation patients, hepatocellular carcinoma was present in around 19, melanoma in approximately 15, renal cell carcinoma in 9 and head and neck cancer in 9. In the dose-escalation cohort, around four fifths of patients were male, and the mean age was approximately 60 years, with a range of about 23 to 90. Patients were allowed to have had prior anti-PD-1, anti-PD-L1 or anti-CTLA-4 therapy, and approximately 40% of the dose-escalation patients had previously received checkpoint inhibitors. Partial responses were achieved by three dose-escalation patients, of whom one had hepatocellular carcinoma and two had cutaneous melanoma. The purpose of peripheral TCRbeta sequencing was to test whether ivuxolimab changed TCR sequence diversity and led to clonal T-cell expansion. The paper describes the monotherapy dose-escalation part (N = 52 patients) of the phase I trial of ivuxolimab.

Trimming takes 3 bases off V and 4 bases off J; junction bases not matched to a gene: 3. Measured from the cysteine to the phenylalanine, the CDR3 is 14 residues long. Only the CDR3 portion is preserved as DNA: 42 bases, with reading frame beginning at the first base. In the germline V gene, CDR1 corresponds to KGHSH and CDR2 to LQKENI. Genomic DNA was extracted from sorted cells for sequencing of the TCRbeta CDR3 region. The immunoSEQ Assay was used to sequence the TCRbeta CDR3 regions. TCRdb took this table from immuneACCESS and kept in-frame rearrangements with V and J called. Such tables lack part of the clones; where checked against another copy, unresolved V genes explain under half of the gap, and the rest is unexplained. Across this sample there are some 97,000 clones, with roughly 90% seen only once. The leading ten clones occupy roughly 0.56% of the sample. Broader findings and caveats from the paper: In partial responders in the 0.1-3.0 mg/kg groups, normalized peripheral clonal expansion was found to be among the lowest, especially among CD8+ T cells. Antigen specificity was not determined for the clonally expanded peripheral T cells. After ivuxolimab, expanded clones were on average more numerous among CD8+ T cells than among CD4+ T cells. Low levels of normalized T-cell clonal expansion were also seen in some patients who did not respond. At doses of 0.1 to 3.0 mg/kg, clonal expansion of both CD4+ and CD8+ T cells in blood was seen between baseline and week 6.

As to this clone: Its antigen is still unknown. Base qualities are not recorded, but no much larger clone differs from it by a single base.

Patients with autoimmune disease history or receiving systemic immunosuppression were excluded from the trial. Peripheral blood for TCR sequencing was drawn from every dose cohort at baseline, at cycle 4 day 1 and at cycle 7 day 1. Samples were obtained from an open-label, multicenter, first-in-human phase I dose-escalation trial of ivuxolimab. Adults with locally advanced or metastatic melanoma, renal cell carcinoma, hepatocellular carcinoma or head and neck squamous cell carcinoma were enrolled in the trial. CD4+ and CD8+ T cells were sorted separately from peripheral blood before TCR sequencing.

This sequence uses TRBV18 and TRBJ2-5; the junction holds 9 bases that match TRBD1. This clonotype originated in an adult with an advanced solid tumor such as melanoma, head and neck, liver or kidney cancer. The source material was CD4+ or CD8+ T cells sorted from blood, sampled in a trial of the OX40 agonist ivuxolimab. The DNA sequence is given as TGTGCCAGCTCACCTTCGACAGGGGGAGAGACCCAGTACTTC. This encodes CASSPSTGGETQYF.